Included here is one T cell receptor beta chain sequence, with context. These data originate in a study of blood T cell repertoires in COVID-19. The overall study: Acute and convalescent COVID-19 specimens originated in the United States, Italy and Spain. The analysed material was cDNA or gDNA that came from T cells, B-cell-depleted T cells, or PBMCs.

Under the authors' procedure: Counts of nucleated cells, estimated from reference gene primer amplification, were obtained. Here immunoSEQ multiplex PCR was the method, and the copy in TCRdb shows in-frame clones only, minus some. V and J calls and clone size follow that table, whereas D and trimming were derived from the DNA. Here the sample spans 100,000 to 150,000 clones, 85% being singletons. V shed 0 bases and J 7 bases; nucleotides not matched to a gene: 7. CDR3 length equals 15 residues. CDR1 and CDR2 (germline): SGHRS, YFSETQ. The gene calls are TRBV5-1 and TRBJ1-2, with 9 bases that match TRBD1. Sequenced material: peripheral blood. The sequence derives from a woman older than 75 with acute or convalescent COVID-19. The CDR3 sequence is CASSLGTGASGGYTF. The DNA of the CDR3 is TGCGCCAGCAGCTTGGGGACAGGGGCGTCTGGTGGCTACACCTTC. Full variable domain (rest looked up from reference TRBV5-1 and TRBJ1-2): KAGVTQTPRYLIKTRGQQVTLSCSPISGHRSVSWYQQTPGQGLQFLFEYFSETQRNKGNFPGRFSGRQFSNSRSEMNVSTLELGDSALYLCASSLGTGASGGYTFGSGTRLTVV.